Presented here are 14 T cell receptor beta chains from one specimen sequenced in a study of cytomegalovirus exposure and HLA in healthy donors. The PCR ran on 60 Vbeta and 13 Jbeta primers. Clones were sequenced by immunoSEQ multiplex PCR, and TCRdb holds only the in-frame ones, with some missing. The profile shows about 150,000 clones, around four fifths of them singletons. The sample consisted of PBMCs. The receptors were gathered from a woman aged 50 to 60 in good health and CMV-seropositive.

This clone was detected once. The J gene is TRBJ2-3, the V gene TRBV7-8; D remains unclear. Germline V lookup: CDR1 SGHVS, CDR2 FQNEAQ. V lost 4 bases and J 3 bases, leaving 8 bases between the germline ends. This CDR3 is built from 13 residues. The CDR3 reads CASSSFKTDTQYF. In DNA form, the CDR3 reads TGTGCCAGCAGCTCCTTTAAAACAGATACGCAGTATTTT.

J is TRBJ2-5 and V is TRBV7-2, with D possibly matching TRBD1 (5 bases). Germline CDR1 and CDR2: SGHTA and FQGNSA. The CDR3 spans 13 residues. V shed 1 base and J shed 6 bases, with 9 bases lying between them. Written as DNA, the CDR3 is TGTGCCAGCAGCTTAGAGGGGTCCAAGACCCAGTACTTC. Amino acid sequence: CASSLEGSKTQYF.

The chain joins TRBV6-6 to TRBJ1-5; the match to TRBD1 covers 8 bases. The J segment lost 3 bases and the V segment lost 1 base, leaving 5 bases of the junction unmatched. Germline V gene lookup returns CDR1 MNHNY and CDR2 SVGAGI (reference sequence). The CDR3 loop spans 16 amino acids. DNA of the CDR3: TGTGCCAGCAGTTACTATAGGGACAGGATCAATCAGCCCCAGCATTTT. This gives the protein CASSYYRDRINQPQHF.

The chain uses TRBV15 and TRBJ2-2; D gene ambiguous. The CDR3 covers 13 residues. V was trimmed by 0 bases and J by 6 bases, leaving 5 bases between them. Germline CDR1 is LNHNV and CDR2 is YYDKDF (reference sequence). The CDR3 sequence is CATSRDSPGELFF. CDR3 in DNA: TGTGCCACCAGCAGAGACAGTCCCGGGGAGCTGTTTTTT.

The chain couples TRBV7-8 to TRBJ2-7; TRBD2 might be the D (5 bases). Germline assignment: CDR1 SGHVS and CDR2 FQNEAQ. The V end was cut by 8 bases, the J end by 2 bases, with 19 bases between. The CDR3 consists of 15 residues. The CDR3 spells CASFSPGWETYEQYF. As DNA, the CDR3 is TGTGCCAGCTTTAGTCCCGGGTGGGAGACCTACGAGCAGTACTTC. The whole variable domain, filled in from reference TRBV7-8 and TRBJ2-7, reads GAGVSQSPRYKVAKRGQDVALRCDPISGHVSLFWYQQALGQGPEFLTYFQNEAQLDKSGLPSDRFFAERPEGSVSTLKIQRTQQEDSAVYLCASFSPGWETYEQYFGPGTRLTVT.

This chain uses TRBV14 with TRBJ2-3, with a weak D call TRBD1 (6 bases). The V end was cut by 4 bases, the J end by 2 bases, with 13 bases between. The CDR3 is 15 amino acids. CDR1 is SGHDN, CDR2 FVKESK, per germline. Here the CDR3 reads CASSPRDTYTDTQYF. Here the CDR3 DNA reads TGTGCCAGCAGCCCACGGGACACGTACACAGATACGCAGTATTTT. The full variable domain, completed using reference TRBV14 and TRBJ2-3, is EAGVTQFPSHSVIEKGQTVTLRCDPISGHDNLYWYRRVMGKEIKFLLHFVKESKQDESGMPNNRFLAERTGGTYSTLKVQPAELEDSGVYFCASSPRDTYTDTQYFGPGTRLTVL.

The chain has TRBV18 and TRBJ1-2, with TRBD1 as a possible D gene (5 bases). The CDR3 spans 12 residues. With 3 bases removed from V and 4 bases from J, the gap between germline ends came to 6 bases. Germline CDR1 reads KGHSH; CDR2 reads LQKENI. The CDR3 DNA follows: TGTGCCAGCTCACCGGACATCTATGGCTACACCTTC. Translating gives CASSPDIYGYTF.

The CDR3, as DNA: TGTGCCAGCAGACACGGGGATTCGCTGTCCTACGAGCAGTACTTC. Translated: CASRHGDSLSYEQYF. V is TRBV4-2 and J is TRBJ2-7, with D possibly TRBD2 on 5 matching bases. The V gene lost 6 bases and the J gene lost 1 base, with 16 bases spanning the gap. This CDR3 comprises 15 residues. From germline, CDR1 is LGHNA and CDR2 YNFKEQ.

This rearrangement joins TRBV6-5 to TRBJ1-2; 9 nucleotides line up with TRBD1. The V and J ends lost 6 bases and 4 bases, in that order; junction bases with no gene match: 6. Germline V CDR1 and CDR2: MNHEY, SVGAGI. The CDR3 runs to 14 residues. The CDR3 DNA reads TGTGCCAGCAGCTGGGACAGGGAGACCTATGGCTACACCTTC. This gives the protein CASSWDRETYGYTF.

The V gene is TRBV2, the J gene TRBJ2-1; TRBD2 matches 11 bases. J gave up 5 bases and V 5 bases, and 14 bases lay outside the gene matches. The CDR3 is 18 residues long. Germline V gene data show CDR1 as SNHLY and CDR2 as FYNNEI. The DNA for the CDR3 is TGTGCCAGCAGTCAGGAGCTAGCGGGGGGCAGCAAGGACAATGAGCAGTTCTTC. Protein product: CASSQELAGGSKDNEQFF.

The chain recombines TRBV5-4 with TRBJ1-1; no clear D. From germline, CDR1 is SGHNT and CDR2 YYREEE (reference sequence). Trimming stripped 3 bases from V and 7 bases from J, with 19 bases between. This CDR3 region has 15 residues. The CDR3 spells CASSSPTGRIGEAFF. CDR3 nucleotide sequence: TGTGCCAGCAGCTCGCCTACCGGGAGGATTGGTGAAGCTTTCTTT.

This chain links TRBV29-1 with TRBJ1-2, with TRBD1 matching over 12 bases. With V trimmed by 6 bases and J by 2 bases, 16 bases remained unmatched. The germline V gene has CDR1 SQVTM and CDR2 ANQGSEA. The CDR3 is 18 amino acids. The CDR3 DNA reads TGCAGCGTCTTGAAGAGAGGATTCGGGACAGGGGGCAACTATGGCTACACCTTC. It yields the protein CSVLKRGFGTGGNYGYTF.

This clone has just a few counts. This sample also contains other DNA sequences that code for the same CDR3. V is TRBV11-2 and J is TRBJ1-1; D may be TRBD1 (6 bases). Germline CDR1 is SGHAT and CDR2 is FQNNGV. The CDR3 is 12 amino acids. Trimming removed 2 bases from V and 8 bases from J, with 9 bases in between. Written as DNA, the CDR3 is TGTGCCAGCAGCTTAAGAGGGACAGAAGCTTTCTTT. Protein product: CASSLRGTEAFF.

DNA for the CDR3: TGTGCCAGCAGCCCGATGGGGGACTTGGGCACTGAAGCTTTCTTT. This encodes CASSPMGDLGTEAFF. This sequence joins TRBV7-9 and TRBJ1-1; D might be TRBD1 (5 bases). This CDR3 is 15 amino acids long. V lost 5 bases and J 4 bases, leaving 17 bases between the germline ends. Germline CDR1 SEHNR, CDR2 FQNEAQ (reference sequence).